The clone carrying this TCR beta chain has a handful of counts. Trimming cost V 0 bases and J 4 bases; bases outside gene matches: 2. CDR1 and CDR2 from the germline V gene are SGHRS and YFSETQ. This CDR3 comprises 15 residues. The assay was immunoSEQ multiplex PCR, and TCRdb's table has in-frame clones only and misses some. The sample has 230,000 or so clones, around 82% seen once. These data are taken from a study of blood T cell repertoires in COVID-19. Study at large: The analysed material was cDNA or gDNA that came from T cells, B-cell-depleted T cells, or PBMCs.

The chain combines TRBV5-1 with TRBJ1-3; 9 bases match TRBD1. The sequenced sample was peripheral blood. The clonotype was recovered from a man aged 45 to 65 with active or convalescent COVID-19. DNA for the CDR3: TGCGCCAGCAGCTTGGACAGGGGGCCAGGAAACACCATATATTTT. Its translation is CASSLDRGPGNTIYF.